This entry is about one TCR beta chain. The antigen is not known. The CDR3 length is 15 residues. The trim removed 2 bases at V and 9 bases at J, leaving 8 bases unmatched. Germline assignment: CDR1 SEHNR and CDR2 FQNEAQ (reference sequence). The sample originates from a study of shared clonotypes between healthy human individuals. Study background: Aged between 18 and 49, the donors were two women and three men. Notes on the study in general: The study found lower generation probabilities in non-shared clonotypes than in those shared by all four donors.

The study separated CD4+ cells into CD45RA+ naive and CD45RA-negative memory subsets. Running of the assay took place at deep level. TCRdb keeps only in-frame clones here, not all; method: immunoSEQ multiplex PCR. The profile shows a few million clones, more than 80% of them singletons. V and J are TRBV7-9 and TRBJ2-1; 9 bases map to TRBD2. This sequence was found in a man aged 18 to 30 in good health. Sequenced input: naive CD4+ T cells sorted from blood. Regarding subset: CD45RA+ positively selected. The CDR3 DNA reads as TGTGCCAGCAGCTTAATTGCTAGCGGGGTCGGTGAGCAGTTCTTC. Encoded protein: CASSLIASGVGEQFF.